These 21 T cell receptor beta chains were sequenced from one sample in a study of cytomegalovirus exposure and HLA in healthy donors. The PCR used 60 Vbeta and 13 Jbeta primers. Sequenced by immunoSEQ multiplex PCR; TCRdb stores in-frame clones only, minus some. The table records more than 80,000 clones, roughly 74% of them present only once. Sample: PBMCs. The origin of the receptors is a woman aged 70-85 years in good health and CMV-seropositive.

The chain recombines TRBV5-1 with TRBJ1-1; D may be TRBD1 (5 bases). Trimming stripped 5 bases from V and 5 bases from J, with 13 bases between. Germline V gives CDR1 SGHRS, CDR2 YFSETQ. The CDR3 consists of 13 residues. The CDR3 region has the DNA TGCGCCAGCAGAGGGGCACCCCAAACTGAAGCTTTCTTT. Amino acid sequence: CASRGAPQTEAFF.

In its sample, this clone was seen a few times. The V gene is TRBV21-1, the J gene TRBJ1-2; the D segment call TRBD1 is taken from the table without a DNA check. TRBV21-1 is listed as a pseudogene. This CDR3 has 16 residues. The CDR3 sequence: CASSPRDRDRSYGYTF. CDR3 DNA sequence: TGTGCCAGCAGCCCCCGGGACAGGGATCGAAGCTATGGCTACACCTTC.

This clone has only a few counts. V gene TRBV27 combines with J gene TRBJ2-7; 8 bases are a match to TRBD2. This CDR3 is built from 14 residues. V shed 5 bases, J shed 2 bases, and the junction held 5 bases outside the gene matches. Per germline, CDR1 MNHEY and CDR2 SMNVEV (reference sequence). CDR3 in DNA: TGTGCCAGCAGTCCGCGGGGGGCCCCCTACGAGCAGTACTTC. As protein: CASSPRGAPYEQYF.

The V gene is TRBV11-3, the J gene TRBJ2-2, with TRBD1 identical over 7 bases. The V gene end was trimmed by 3 bases and the J gene end by 5 bases; junction bases not matched to a gene: 3. Germline CDR1 reads SGHNT; CDR2 reads YENEEA. The CDR3 consists of 14 residues. DNA of the CDR3: TGTGCCAGCAGCTTGACAGGGCGAACCGGGGAGCTGTTTTTT. Residues: CASSLTGRTGELFF.

V usage is TRBV15 and J usage is TRBJ1-1, with D hard to call. The ends were cut back, 4 bases at V and 1 base at J, with 7 bases in the middle. This CDR3 has 13 residues. CDR1 is LNHNV, CDR2 YYDKDF, per germline (reference sequence). CDR3 in amino acids: CATSTDKNTEAFF. CDR3 nucleotides: TGTGCCACCAGCACTGACAAGAACACTGAAGCTTTCTTT. Full variable domain (remainder filled in from reference TRBV15 and TRBJ1-1): DAMVIQNPRYQVTQFGKPVTLSCSQTLNHNVMYWYQQKSSQAPKLLFHYYDKDFNNEADTPDNFQSRRPNTSFCFLDIRSPGLGDTAMYLCATSTDKNTEAFFGQGTRLTVV.

The chain recombines TRBV5-4 with TRBJ2-7; tentative D call: TRBD1 (5 bases). The germline V gene has CDR1 SGHNT and CDR2 YYREEE (reference sequence). V was shortened by 3 bases and J by 2 bases, with 9 bases between the two germline ends. The CDR3 consists of 13 residues. This CDR3 is CASSSRVPYEQYF. DNA for the CDR3: TGTGCCAGCAGCTCCAGGGTCCCCTACGAGCAGTACTTC.

The rearrangement uses TRBV7-3 and TRBJ2-1, with a weak D call TRBD1 (5 bases). Germline lookup yields CDR1 SGHTA and CDR2 FQGTGA. The CDR3 sequence is 18 residues long. V dropped 1 base and J dropped 3 bases, with 19 bases sitting between them. CDR3 sequence: CASSLNSLGQGNYNEQFF. CDR3 sequence (DNA): TGTGCCAGCAGCTTAAACTCCTTGGGGCAGGGCAACTACAATGAGCAGTTCTTC.

V gene TRBV7-9 combines with J gene TRBJ2-5; D is uncertain. The J call is doubtful: the DNA matches TRBJ2-7 better. The CDR3 sequence is 14 residues long. CDR1 is SEHNR and CDR2 is FQNEAQ in the germline V gene (reference sequence). The CDR3 bases are TGTGCCAGCAGCTTCAGCACCTATAACTACGAGCAGTACTTC. Its translation: CASSFSTYNYEQYF.

The V call is TRBV5-1, the J call TRBJ2-5, with TRBD2 identical over 9 bases. This CDR3 spans 15 amino acids. Unmatched junction bases numbered 4, after V lost 3 bases and J lost 1 base. The V gene's germline CDR1 is SGHRS and CDR2 YFSETQ. The CDR3 reads CASSSTSGGQETQYF. CDR3 nucleotides: TGCGCCAGCAGCTCGACTAGCGGAGGCCAAGAGACCCAGTACTTC.

This clone was seen a handful of times. The chain joins TRBV10-2 to TRBJ1-5, with D maybe TRBD1 (5 bases). There are 14 residues in the CDR3. Per germline, CDR1 WSHSY and CDR2 SAAADI. The V end was cut by 0 bases, the J end by 6 bases, with 9 bases between. The CDR3 loop reads CASSESRQLQPQHF. The CDR3 bases are TGCGCCAGCAGTGAGTCTCGACAGCTTCAGCCCCAGCATTTT.

The V gene is TRBV4-1, the J gene TRBJ2-2, with 11 nucleotides matching TRBD1. CDR3 length equals 19 residues. Germline assignment: CDR1 MGHRA and CDR2 YSYEKL. J lost 4 bases, V lost 0 bases, and 10 bases had no gene match. CDR3 residues: CASSQDYRGTGGSTGELFF. DNA for the CDR3: TGCGCCAGCAGCCAAGATTATCGTGGGACAGGGGGATCCACCGGGGAGCTGTTTTTT.

There are a few counts of this clone. This chain uses TRBV6-1 with TRBJ2-3; no definite D call. The CDR3 consists of 11 residues. V lost 2 bases and J lost 5, with 2 bases in between. The germline V gene has CDR1 MNHNS and CDR2 SASEGT. CDR3 coding DNA: TGTGCCAGCAGTGAACAAGATACGCAGTATTTT. Its protein product is CASSEQDTQYF.

This chain joins TRBV4-3 and TRBJ2-7, with TRBD2 matching over 9 bases. The trim removed 1 base at V and 4 bases at J, leaving 5 bases unmatched. CDR1 LGHNA and CDR2 YSLEER come from the germline V gene. The CDR3 is 15 amino acids. Here the CDR3 DNA reads TGCGCCAGCAGCCAAGGGGCTAGCGGGGTTTACGAGCAGTACTTC. Its translation is CASSQGASGVYEQYF.

Only one count was recorded for this clone. This rearrangement joins TRBV7-2 to TRBJ1-2; D not resolved. Germline V gives CDR1 SGHTA, CDR2 FQGNSA. This CDR3 comprises 14 residues. V lost 2 bases to trimming and J lost 8 bases, with 15 bases between them. CDR3 coding DNA: TGTGCCAGCAGCTTAAAGACCGAGGATGTCGGCTACACCTTC. This gives the protein CASSLKTEDVGYTF.

This chain connects TRBV4-3 to TRBJ1-5; D is possibly TRBD1 (6 bases). CDR3 size: 15 residues. CDR1 is LGHNA and CDR2 is YSLEER in the germline V gene. Trimming shortened V by 1 base and J by 2 bases, and 9 bases separated the two germline ends. In DNA form, the CDR3 reads TGCGCCAGCAGCCAAGGGACAGCAGGCAATCAGCCCCAGCATTTT. It specifies CASSQGTAGNQPQHF.

This chain joins TRBV7-2 and TRBJ2-2; tentative D call: TRBD1 (5 bases). Germline CDR1 is SGHTA and CDR2 is FQGNSA. The CDR3 extends over 12 amino acids. V lost 5 bases to trimming and J lost 7 bases, with 8 bases between them. The CDR3 DNA reads as TGTGCCAGCAGCCCCGACAGCGGGGAGCTGTTTTTT. This translates into CASSPDSGELFF.

This clone was seen a few times. The J gene is TRBJ2-7, the V gene TRBV6-5, with TRBD1 matching 7 bases. This CDR3 has 13 amino acids. Trimming removed 11 bases from V and 5 bases from J; junction bases left unmatched: 12. Germline lookup yields CDR1 MNHEY and CDR2 SVGAGI. This CDR3 reads CAGQYRGRDEQYF. The CDR3, as DNA: TGTGCCGGACAATACAGGGGTCGGGACGAGCAGTACTTC.

This clone has a handful of counts. This chain links TRBV5-6 with TRBJ1-1; tentative D call: TRBD1 (6 bases). CDR3 length: 15 residues. V lost 7 bases and J lost 5, with 21 bases in between. From germline, CDR1 is SGHDT and CDR2 YYEEEE. The DNA for the CDR3 is TGTGCCAGCTCCCCGGGACACCTAGATGGGACTGAAGCTTTCTTT. Its translation is CASSPGHLDGTEAFF.

The chain carries TRBV10-2 and TRBJ2-5; no reliable D call. The CDR3 sequence is 12 residues long. V was shortened by 5 bases and J by 5 bases, with 9 bases between the two germline ends. Germline V gene sequence: CDR1 WSHSY, CDR2 SAAADI. This CDR3 reads CASSLGAETQYF. CDR3 nucleotide sequence: TGCGCCAGCAGTCTCGGTGCGGAGACCCAGTACTTC.

V usage is TRBV18 and J usage is TRBJ1-5, with 9 bases lining up with TRBD1. CDR3 length equals 16 residues. Losses at the gene ends were 3 bases for V and 6 bases for J; bases not matched to a gene: 9. Germline assignment: CDR1 KGHSH and CDR2 LQKENI. The CDR3 nucleotides read TGTGCCAGCTCACCGGTTGGGACAGGGAGGGGTCAGCCCCAGCATTTT. Translating gives CASSPVGTGRGQPQHF.

This clone was counted a few times. CDR3 nucleotide sequence: TGTGCCAGCAGCTTATCCAGGGGCGCCGGGACCCAGTACTTC. Protein product: CASSLSRGAGTQYF. J is TRBJ2-5 and V is TRBV11-2; maybe TRBD1 (6 bases). V dropped 2 bases and J dropped 7 bases, with 14 bases sitting between them. Germline V gives CDR1 SGHAT, CDR2 FQNNGV. The length of the CDR3 is 14 residues.